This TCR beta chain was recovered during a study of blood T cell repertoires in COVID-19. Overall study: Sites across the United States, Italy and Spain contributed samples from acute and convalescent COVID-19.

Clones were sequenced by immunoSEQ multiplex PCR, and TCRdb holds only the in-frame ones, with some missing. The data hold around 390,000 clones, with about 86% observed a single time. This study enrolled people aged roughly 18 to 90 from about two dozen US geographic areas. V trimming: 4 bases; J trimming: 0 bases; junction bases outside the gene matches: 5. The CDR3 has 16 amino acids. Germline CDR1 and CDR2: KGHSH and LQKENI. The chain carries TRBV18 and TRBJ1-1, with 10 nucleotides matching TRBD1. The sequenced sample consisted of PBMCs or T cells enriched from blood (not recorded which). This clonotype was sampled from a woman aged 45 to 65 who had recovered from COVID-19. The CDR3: CASSQGQGKLNTEAFF. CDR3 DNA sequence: TGTGCCAGCTCACAGGGACAGGGGAAATTGAACACTGAAGCTTTCTTT.